This TCR beta chain was profiled in a study of neurological immune-mediated disorders. Study background: Of the roughly 35 patients who had multiple sclerosis, some 30 had the relapsing-remitting form and 3 had the secondary progressive form. Findings of the study overall: In HTLV-1-associated myelopathy, TCR clonal expansion was greatest, whereas multiple sclerosis had the least, falling below healthy controls. Phylogenetically, 18 of 34 multiple sclerosis patients' repertoires fell into one related-CDR3 cluster, a possible signature.

Synthesis of cDNA was performed by 5'RACE using 10-nucleotide random UMIs. Each CDR3 protein gets one entry after TCRdb re-called the 5' RACE reads with MiXCR. The table shows about 65,000 distinct CDR3 sequences, with 3.5% to 4.5% occurring only once. This clonotype was found many times. Antigen unknown. The V gene end was trimmed by 5 bases and the J gene end by 8 bases; junction bases not matched to a gene: 6. This CDR3 has 13 amino acids. The TCR was taken from a man between 50 and 59 years old with multiple sclerosis. The specimen was PBMCs. The gene calls are TRBV12-3 or TRBV12-4 and TRBJ1-2; 9 bases agree with TRBD1. The CDR3 bases are TGTGCCAGCAGTCCGACAGGGGGTTACGGCTACACCTTC. This encodes CASSPTGGYGYTF.